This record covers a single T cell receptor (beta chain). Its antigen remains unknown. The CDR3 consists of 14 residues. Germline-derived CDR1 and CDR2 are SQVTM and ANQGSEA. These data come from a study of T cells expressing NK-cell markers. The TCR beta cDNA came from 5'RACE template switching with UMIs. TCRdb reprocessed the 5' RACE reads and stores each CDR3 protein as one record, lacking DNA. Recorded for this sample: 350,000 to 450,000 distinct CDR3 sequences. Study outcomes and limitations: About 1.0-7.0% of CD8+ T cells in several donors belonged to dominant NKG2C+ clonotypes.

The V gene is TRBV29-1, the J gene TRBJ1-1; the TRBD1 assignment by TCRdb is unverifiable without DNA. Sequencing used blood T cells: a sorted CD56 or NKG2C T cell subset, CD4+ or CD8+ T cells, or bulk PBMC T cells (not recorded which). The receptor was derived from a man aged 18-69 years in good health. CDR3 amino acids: CSSRGGGVNTEAFF.